A single sample gave rise to the 22 T cell receptor beta chains below, sequenced in a study of blood T cell repertoires in COVID-19. TCRdb's table, derived via immunoSEQ multiplex PCR, lists solely in-frame clones and lacks some. The sample records approximately 130,000 clones, around 86% being singletons. Sequenced input: peripheral blood. These receptors all stem from a woman in her 50s who had recovered from COVID-19.

The chain recombines TRBV6-5 with TRBJ2-1; 10 nucleotides agree with TRBD1. Looked up from germline, CDR1 is MNHEY and CDR2 is SVGAGI. The length of the CDR3 is 15 residues. Trimming removed 5 bases from V and 2 bases from J; junction bases left unmatched: 3. The CDR3, as DNA: TGTGCCAGCAGTACCGGGACAGGGGCCTACAATGAGCAGTTCTTC. Translation: CASSTGTGAYNEQFF.

V is TRBV10-2 and J is TRBJ1-1; 10 nucleotides agree with TRBD1. The junction had 9 bases not matched to a gene; V was cut back by 7 bases and J by 1 base. Germline CDR1 WSHSY, CDR2 SAAADI. CDR3 length: 16 residues. CDR3 sequence: CASIPTGGSQNTEAFF. The CDR3 nucleotides read TGCGCCAGCATCCCGACAGGGGGCTCCCAGAACACTGAAGCTTTCTTT.

J is TRBJ1-2 and V is TRBV5-1; possible D gene TRBD1, 5 bases. Looked up from germline, CDR1 is SGHRS and CDR2 is YFSETQ. V was cut by 0 bases and J by 6 bases, with 18 bases left in between. The CDR3 spans 16 residues. This CDR3 reads CASSLAGGERTHGYTF. The CDR3 DNA sequence: TGCGCCAGCAGCTTGGCCGGGGGAGAGAGAACCCATGGCTACACCTTC.

This clone has just one count. The rearrangement joins TRBV7-3 to TRBJ2-5; TRBD1 is a possible D gene (5 bases). Germline values: CDR1 SGHTA, CDR2 FQGTGA. The V end lost 4 bases, the J end lost 5 bases, and 17 bases lay between the germline ends. The CDR3 spans 15 residues. CDR3 nucleotides: TGTGCCAGCAGCTCTAACGGATTCAAGGGGGAGACCCAGTACTTC. Translating it yields CASSSNGFKGETQYF.

The genes are TRBV5-3 and TRBJ1-6; D is uncertain. TRBV5-3 is an ORF; its function is uncertain. The CDR3 spans 17 residues. V was clipped by 3 bases and J by 0 bases, with 13 bases between them. For the CDR3, the DNA is TGTGCCAGAAGCTCGGTTAGGAGGAGCTCCTATAATTCACCCCTCCACTTT. Amino acids: CARSSVRRSSYNSPLHF.

The chain couples TRBV7-6 to TRBJ2-5, with 11 bases identical to TRBD2. The CDR3 has 18 amino acids. Unmatched junction bases numbered 6, after V lost 0 bases and J lost 0 bases. Germline CDR1 reads SGHVS; CDR2 reads FNYEAQ. CDR3 region: CASSLAWASGRYQETQYF. The CDR3, as DNA: TGTGCCAGCAGCTTAGCGTGGGCTAGCGGGAGGTACCAAGAGACCCAGTACTTC.

The genes are TRBV9 and TRBJ2-2; 9 nucleotides line up with TRBD1. Germline V gene data show CDR1 as SGDLS and CDR2 as YYNGEE. Trimming removed 6 bases from V and 3 bases from J; junction bases left unmatched: 6. The CDR3 is 15 amino acids. The DNA for the CDR3 is TGTGCCAGCACCCGCGGGGACAGGGACACCGGGGAGCTGTTTTTT. Amino acids: CASTRGDRDTGELFF.

This clone came up a few times. This chain joins TRBV4-1 and TRBJ2-1; 10 bases are a match to TRBD2. The CDR3 consists of 16 residues. The trim removed 0 bases at V and 9 bases at J, leaving 8 bases unmatched. Germline CDR1 is MGHRA and CDR2 is YSYEKL. CDR3 sequence reads: CASSQEVSVAGGEQFF. The CDR3 nucleotides read TGCGCCAGCAGCCAAGAAGTTTCCGTAGCGGGGGGTGAGCAGTTCTTC.

In this sample, this clone turned up a few times. This chain uses TRBV7-2 with TRBJ1-4; no firm D call. Germline CDR1 is SGHTA and CDR2 is FQGNSA. The CDR3 sequence is 14 residues long. V lost 5 bases, J lost 8 bases, and 15 bases lay in between. CDR3 bases: TGTGCCAGCAGCCCCTGGAGTGGTGGGGAAAAACTGTTTTTT. Its translation is CASSPWSGGEKLFF.

The chain uses TRBV6-5 and TRBJ1-1; D not resolved. V lost 0 bases, J lost 1 base, and 9 bases lay in between. The CDR3 sequence is 15 residues long. Germline V CDR1 and CDR2: MNHEY, SVGAGI. Here the CDR3 DNA reads TGTGCCAGCAGTTACTCGAGGGCGGCGAACACTGAAGCTTTCTTT. It yields the protein CASSYSRAANTEAFF.

This chain joins TRBV15 and TRBJ2-5; the D gene is possibly TRBD2 (5 bases). This CDR3 is built from 16 residues. Germline loops: CDR1 LNHNV, CDR2 YYDKDF (reference sequence). V was shortened by 8 bases and J by 4 bases, with 23 bases between the two germline ends. Written as DNA, the CDR3 is TGTGCCACCGGTCGCGTGGGGAGCGAACGTATAGAGACCCAGTACTTC. It yields the protein CATGRVGSERIETQYF.

This sequence joins TRBV6-6 and TRBJ2-1; D is perhaps TRBD2 (5 bases). The CDR3 sequence is 13 residues long. Germline CDR1 is MNHNY and CDR2 is SVGAGI (reference sequence). Trimming cost V 2 bases and J 9 bases, with 11 bases left between them. In DNA form, the CDR3 reads TGTGCCAGCAGTTACACCTCAGGACTTGAGCAGTTCTTC. Its translation is CASSYTSGLEQFF.

This clone came up once. The chain is built from TRBV29-1 and TRBJ2-3; D gene ambiguous. CDR1 is SQVTM, CDR2 ANQGSEA, per germline. Deletions cut 8 bases from V and 1 base from J, with 13 bases between. The CDR3 has 13 amino acids. The CDR3 here is CSLGIRGTDTQYF. The CDR3 DNA follows: TGCAGCCTAGGAATTCGCGGCACAGATACGCAGTATTTT.

The chain has TRBV11-3 and TRBJ2-7; the match to TRBD2 covers 12 bases. V lost 0 bases, J lost 8 bases, and 5 bases stayed unmatched. CDR3 size: 15 residues. Germline assignment: CDR1 SGHNT and CDR2 YENEEA. The CDR3 region is CASSLETSGSRQQYF. The CDR3 DNA sequence: TGTGCCAGCAGCTTAGAGACTAGCGGGAGTCGGCAGCAGTACTTC.

J is TRBJ2-3 and V is TRBV4-3; D not resolved. V gave up 1 base and J gave up 2 bases, with 10 bases separating them. CDR3 length equals 15 residues. Germline-derived CDR1 and CDR2 are LGHNA and YSLEER. CDR3 bases: TGCGCCAGCAGCCAAGGATGGGCCTACACAGATACGCAGTATTTT. Translating it yields CASSQGWAYTDTQYF.

This sequence joins TRBV24-1 and TRBJ1-1; 11 nucleotides line up with TRBD1. With 7 bases clipped from V and 10 bases from J, the junction kept 7 bases outside the gene matches. Germline V lookup: CDR1 KGHDR, CDR2 SFDVKD. The CDR3 contains 13 residues. The CDR3 DNA is TGTGCCACCAGGGGGACAGGGGGGGATCGAGCTTTCTTT. Its translation is CATRGTGGDRAFF.

The genes are TRBV19 and TRBJ1-1, with a possible D match to TRBD1 (6 bases). This CDR3 contains 15 residues. Germline-derived CDR1 and CDR2 are LNHDA and SQIVND (reference sequence). Trimming left V 5 bases short and J 4 bases short, with 17 bases between. Here the CDR3 reads CASSGSGGLRTEAFF. CDR3 bases: TGTGCCAGTAGTGGCTCGGGGGGGCTACGCACTGAAGCTTTCTTT.

The chain employs TRBV15 and TRBJ2-7, with D possibly being TRBD1 (6 bases). V gave up 5 bases and J gave up 0 bases, with 11 bases separating them. There are 14 residues in the CDR3. Germline-derived CDR1 and CDR2 are LNHNV and YYDKDF (reference sequence). The CDR3 loop reads CATSVRGRSYEQYF. In nucleotides, the CDR3 is TGTGCCACCAGCGTCAGGGGACGCTCCTACGAGCAGTACTTC.

This chain connects TRBV10-1 to TRBJ2-7, with 9 bases lining up with TRBD1. CDR3 length: 17 amino acids. Germline CDR1 is WNHNN and CDR2 is SYGVQD (reference sequence). V trimming: 0 bases; J trimming: 7 bases; junction bases outside the gene matches: 13. This CDR3 reads CASSESRRQGVHGEQYF. DNA of the CDR3: TGCGCCAGCAGTGAGTCTCGGAGACAGGGGGTTCATGGGGAGCAGTACTTC.

The CDR3 DNA follows: TGTGCCAGTAGCCGTATCGAGGCCGGGGAGCTGTTTTTT. Encoded protein: CASSRIEAGELFF. The chain is built from TRBV5-4 and TRBJ2-2; D not resolved. The CDR3 totals 13 residues. CDR1 and CDR2 from the germline V gene are SGHNT and YYREEE (reference sequence). The germline V and J ends were trimmed by 8 bases and 6 bases, with 14 bases remaining between them. The variable domain in full, with the rest retrieved from reference TRBV5-4 and TRBJ2-2, is ETGVTQSPTHLIKTRGQQVTLRCSSQSGHNTVSWYQQALGQGPQFIFQYYREEENGRGNFPPRFSGLQFPNYSSELNVNALELDDSALYLCASSRIEAGELFFGEGSRLTVL.

V is TRBV7-2 and J is TRBJ2-2, with 9 bases that match TRBD2. The V gene end was trimmed by 0 bases and the J gene end by 6 bases; junction bases not matched to a gene: 8. The germline V gene has CDR1 SGHTA and CDR2 FQGNSA. This CDR3 has 17 amino acids. In DNA form, the CDR3 reads TGTGCCAGCAGCTTAGCCGGCGGGAGGGCCGTAGCCGGGGAGCTGTTTTTT. The encoded protein is CASSLAGGRAVAGELFF.

The chain uses TRBV7-3 and TRBJ2-2; a possible D gene is TRBD1 (6 bases). The germline V gene has CDR1 SGHTA and CDR2 FQGTGA. The ends were cut back, 1 base at V and 7 bases at J, with 13 bases in the middle. CDR3 size: 15 residues. CDR3 DNA sequence: TGTGCCAGCAGCTTAAGTAGGGACACGGACGGGGAGCTGTTTTTT. Translation: CASSLSRDTDGELFF.